The subject of this entry is one T cell receptor beta chain. Its matching antigen is unknown. The sample comes from a study of OX40 agonist ivuxolimab in advanced cancers. Study at large: The study gave patients intravenous ivuxolimab at 0.01 to 10 mg/kg every 2 weeks.

V was clipped by 2 bases and J by 6 bases, with 22 bases between them. This CDR3 region has 17 residues. Per germline, CDR1 ENHRY and CDR2 SYGVKD. Sampling of blood occurred at baseline, cycle 4 day 1, and cycle 7 day 1. Study-wide findings and caveats: The authors did not determine the antigen specificity of the expanded peripheral T cells. CD8+ T cells were the subset that, on average, had more expanded clones than CD4+.

Assay: immunoSEQ multiplex PCR; the TCRdb copy retains only in-frame clones and omits some. The sample lists more than 75,000 clones; approximately 91% were seen once. The source material was CD4+ or CD8+ T cells sorted from blood, sampled in a trial of the OX40 agonist ivuxolimab. The chain combines TRBV10-3 with TRBJ1-2; D not certain. The sequence derives from an adult with an advanced solid tumor such as melanoma, head and neck, liver or kidney cancer. The CDR3 loop reads CAISERERGWGENGYTF. The CDR3 region has the DNA TGTGCCATCAGTGAGCGTGAGCGGGGTTGGGGTGAGAATGGCTACACCTTC.